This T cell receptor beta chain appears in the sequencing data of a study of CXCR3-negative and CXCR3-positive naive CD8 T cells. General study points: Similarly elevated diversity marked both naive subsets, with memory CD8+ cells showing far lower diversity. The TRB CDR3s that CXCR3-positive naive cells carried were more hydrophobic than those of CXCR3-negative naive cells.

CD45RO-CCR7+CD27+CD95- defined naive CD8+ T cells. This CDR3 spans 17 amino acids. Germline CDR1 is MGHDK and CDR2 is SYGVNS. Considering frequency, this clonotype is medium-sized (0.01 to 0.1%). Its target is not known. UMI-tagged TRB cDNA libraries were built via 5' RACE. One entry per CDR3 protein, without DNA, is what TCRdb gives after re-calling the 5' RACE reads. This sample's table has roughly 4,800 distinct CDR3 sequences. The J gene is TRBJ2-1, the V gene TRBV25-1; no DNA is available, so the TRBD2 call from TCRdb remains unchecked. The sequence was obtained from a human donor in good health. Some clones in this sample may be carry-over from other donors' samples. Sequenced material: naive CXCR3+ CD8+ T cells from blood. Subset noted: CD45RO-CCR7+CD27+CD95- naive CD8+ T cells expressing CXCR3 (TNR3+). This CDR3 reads CASSDIFAGTQDNEQFF.